Shown below are 26 T cell receptor beta chains from a single sample sequenced in a study of blood T cell repertoires in COVID-19 (dated by TCRdb to the early 2020s). Receptors were amplified or captured by the immunoSEQ multiplex PCR assay. In TCRdb, the immuneACCESS table is reduced to in-frame sequences with V and J assigned. These tables do not hold every clone; where another copy was compared, an unresolved V gene accounts for under half, and the others remain unexplained. This sample is represented by about 280,000 clones; under 90% of them were singletons. In total, the top ten clones hold less than 0.95% of the sample. The specimen sequenced was peripheral blood. Receptors originate from a woman in her thirties or forties who had recovered from COVID-19.

The chain has TRBV2 and TRBJ1-2; D possibly corresponds to TRBD1 (5 bases). Germline V CDR1 and CDR2: SNHLY, FYNNEI. CDR3 length: 15 amino acids. The V end lost 5 bases, the J end lost 4 bases, and 17 bases lay between the germline ends. CDR3 in DNA: TGTGCCAGCAGTAGGGACTCTGCGGCCAGCTATGGCTACACCTTC. Amino acid sequence: CASSRDSAASYGYTF.

The chain uses TRBV7-9 and TRBJ2-1, with no clear D. Trimming pared 5 bases from V and 0 bases from J, leaving 14 bases between. The germline V gene has CDR1 SEHNR and CDR2 FQNEAQ (reference sequence). CDR3 size: 16 residues. This CDR3 reads CASSPRGASSYNEQFF. The CDR3 DNA reads TGTGCCAGCAGCCCCCGAGGAGCGAGCTCCTACAATGAGCAGTTCTTC.

This rearrangement joins TRBV6-5 to TRBJ2-7; 10 nucleotides align to TRBD1. The J segment lost 0 bases and the V segment lost 6 bases, leaving 2 bases of the junction unmatched. Germline V gene data show CDR1 as MNHEY and CDR2 as SVGAGI. CDR3 length equals 14 residues. Here the CDR3 DNA reads TGTGCCAGCAGGGGACAGGGGAGCTCCTACGAGCAGTACTTC. It codes for CASRGQGSSYEQYF.

The chain uses TRBV19 and TRBJ2-1; 10 nucleotides match TRBD2. CDR1 and CDR2 from the germline V gene are LNHDA and SQIVND (reference sequence). This CDR3 has 17 amino acids. V dropped 3 bases and J dropped 7; count of bases not matched to a gene: 12. CDR3 bases: TGTGCCAGTAGTATTTTAAATCTAGCGGGAGTGCGGAATGAGCAGTTCTTC. It yields the protein CASSILNLAGVRNEQFF.

V is TRBV27 and J is TRBJ2-5; a weak D match, TRBD2 (6 bases). The CDR3 loop spans 15 amino acids. V gave up 5 bases and J gave up 4 bases, with 17 bases separating them. The germline gives CDR1 MNHEY, CDR2 SMNVEV (reference sequence). CDR3 loop: CASSIGPHGGETQYF. The CDR3 region has the DNA TGTGCCAGCAGTATCGGACCCCACGGGGGAGAGACCCAGTACTTC.

The chain links TRBV19 to TRBJ1-2; 7 bases match TRBD1. This CDR3 region has 14 residues. The V gene's germline CDR1 is LNHDA and CDR2 SQIVND (reference sequence). Germline trimming cut 4 bases from V and 2 bases from J; bases unmatched to any gene: 4. The CDR3 reads CASSTTGSNYGYTF. For the CDR3, the DNA is TGTGCCAGTAGTACGACAGGGTCAAACTATGGCTACACCTTC. Supplemented by reference TRBV19 and TRBJ1-2, the full variable domain reads DGGITQSPKYLFRKEGQNVTLSCEQNLNHDAMYWYRQDPGQGLRLIYYSQIVNDFQKGDIAEGYSVSREKKESFPLTVTSAQKNPTAFYLCASSTTGSNYGYTFGSGTRLTVV.

The chain links TRBV6-5 to TRBJ2-7, with 8 bases identical to TRBD1. There are 16 residues in the CDR3. Germline V gene data show CDR1 as MNHEY and CDR2 as SVGAGI. V shed 0 bases and J 0 bases; nucleotides not matched to a gene: 4. CDR3 residues: CASSYSGTGDSYEQYF. CDR3 DNA: TGTGCCAGCAGTTACTCCGGGACAGGAGACTCCTACGAGCAGTACTTC.

CDR3 loop: CAWTGGYTAGANVLTF. The CDR3 DNA reads TGTGCCTGGACAGGGGGCTACACCGCTGGGGCCAACGTCCTGACTTTC. The chain couples TRBV30 to TRBJ2-6; 8 nucleotides agree with TRBD1. V lost 4 bases to trimming and J lost 2 bases; unmatched junction nucleotides: 7. CDR1 and CDR2 from the germline V gene are GTSNPN and SVGIG (reference sequence). The CDR3 length is 16 residues.

The chain carries TRBV30 and TRBJ1-5, with D perhaps TRBD1 (5 bases). This CDR3 has 13 amino acids. Germline V gene data show CDR1 as GTSNPN and CDR2 as SVGIG (reference sequence). The ends were cut back, 5 bases at V and 4 bases at J, with 12 bases in the middle. The CDR3 is CAWGGRENQPQHF. The CDR3 DNA is TGTGCCTGGGGCGGCAGGGAAAATCAGCCCCAGCATTTT.

The V gene is TRBV29-1, the J gene TRBJ1-1, with 10 bases matching TRBD1. Germline trimming cut 2 bases from V and 3 bases from J; bases unmatched to any gene: 3. There are 14 residues in the CDR3. Germline CDR1 and CDR2: SQVTM and ANQGSEA. CDR3 sequence (DNA): TGCAGCGTTGAAAGACAGGGGGCGGACACTGAAGCTTTCTTT. It encodes CSVERQGADTEAFF.

V and J are TRBV19 and TRBJ2-5, with 12 bases aligning to TRBD2. Germline CDR1 and CDR2: LNHDA and SQIVND (reference sequence). Trimming cost V 3 bases and J 5 bases; bases outside gene matches: 4. This CDR3 is built from 15 residues. The CDR3 spells CASSMTSGSGETQYF. The CDR3 nucleotides read TGTGCCAGTAGTATGACTAGCGGGAGCGGGGAGACCCAGTACTTC.

The chain links TRBV12-5 to TRBJ2-3; no firm D call. Germline loops: CDR1 LGHNT, CDR2 FRNRAP. The V and J ends lost 4 bases and 1 base respectively, with 6 bases between them. The CDR3 has 13 residues. The CDR3 here is CASGSQGTDTQYF. The CDR3 nucleotides read TGTGCTAGTGGTTCCCAGGGCACAGATACGCAGTATTTT.

This chain links TRBV4-1 with TRBJ2-4; 14 bases are a match to TRBD2. Looked up from germline, CDR1 is MGHRA and CDR2 is YSYEKL. The CDR3 sequence is 17 residues long. J was trimmed by 6 bases and V by 0 bases; bases with no gene match: 4. In nucleotides, the CDR3 is TGCGCCAGCAGCCAAGATATCGGGACTAGCGGGGGAAACATTCAGTACTTC. This translates into CASSQDIGTSGGNIQYF.

The rearrangement uses TRBV21-1 and TRBJ2-5; TRBD2 reflects the table's D call only, with no check against the DNA. TRBV21-1 is listed as a pseudogene. This CDR3 has 15 amino acids. The CDR3 spells CASSPNSSGQETQYF. CDR3 DNA sequence: TGTGCCAGCAGCCCCAACTCTAGCGGACAAGAGACCCAGTACTTC.

The J gene is TRBJ2-5, the V gene TRBV7-3; 7 bases fit TRBD1. V was pared by 5 bases and J by 5 bases, with 11 bases of the junction left unmatched. The CDR3 consists of 15 residues. In germline, CDR1 is SGHTA, CDR2 FQGTGA. The CDR3 nucleotides are TGTGCCAGCAGCGCCACCGGGACAGCGATGGAGACCCAGTACTTC. Residues: CASSATGTAMETQYF.

V gene TRBV5-5 combines with J gene TRBJ2-7; TRBD1 agrees at 10 bases. J gave up 7 bases and V 0 bases, and 4 bases lay outside the gene matches. The germline V gene has CDR1 SGHKS and CDR2 YYEKEE (reference sequence). The CDR3 sequence is 14 residues long. The CDR3 nucleotides are TGTGCCAGCAGCTTGGGGGACAGGGGAGGAGAGCAGTACTTC. Protein product: CASSLGDRGGEQYF.

This clone was found a few times. The chain employs TRBV5-1 and TRBJ1-1, with TRBD1 matching 10 bases. CDR3 length: 14 residues. Unmatched junction bases numbered 6, after V lost 4 bases and J lost 6 bases. Germline V CDR1 and CDR2: SGHRS, YFSETQ. DNA of the CDR3: TGCGCCAGCAGCGCGGGACAGGGGTTCGCTGAAGCTTTCTTT. Its translation: CASSAGQGFAEAFF.

The V and J genes are TRBV15 and TRBJ2-5, with unresolved D. Germline lookup yields CDR1 LNHNV and CDR2 YYDKDF (reference sequence). The length of the CDR3 is 11 residues. V was pared by 4 bases and J by 4 bases, with 4 bases between. The CDR3 region has the DNA TGTGCCACCAGCACCGGAGAGACCCAGTACTTC. Protein sequence: CATSTGETQYF.

The V gene is TRBV29-1, the J gene TRBJ2-7; TRBD1 matches 9 bases. The length of the CDR3 is 14 residues. Unmatched junction bases numbered 7, after V lost 1 base and J lost 6 bases. Germline loops: CDR1 SQVTM, CDR2 ANQGSEA. CDR3 protein: CSVEVGTGSGEQYF. CDR3 DNA: TGCAGCGTTGAAGTAGGGACAGGGTCCGGCGAGCAGTACTTC.

The chain is built from TRBV29-1 and TRBJ2-7; 8 bases match TRBD1. Germline CDR1 is SQVTM and CDR2 is ANQGSEA. The V gene end was trimmed by 6 bases and the J gene end by 0 bases; junction bases not matched to a gene: 4. The CDR3 consists of 13 residues. CDR3 coding DNA: TGCAGCGTCAGGGGGCGCCTCTCCTACGAGCAGTACTTC. It is translated as CSVRGRLSYEQYF.

V usage is TRBV7-8 and J usage is TRBJ1-5; D might be TRBD1 (6 bases). Germline CDR1 reads SGHVS; CDR2 reads FQNEAQ. CDR3 length: 15 residues. Trimming took off 5 bases at V and 2 bases at J, with 13 bases between the two ends. As DNA, the CDR3 is TGTGCCAGCAGCGAAACAGGGTTTGGCAATCAGCCCCAGCATTTT. Its protein product is CASSETGFGNQPQHF.

This sequence joins TRBV5-1 and TRBJ1-6; D ambiguous. V was trimmed by 0 bases and J by 10 bases, leaving 8 bases between them. The CDR3 consists of 13 residues. Germline V CDR1 and CDR2: SGHRS, YFSETQ. The CDR3: CASSLGLDSPLHF. The CDR3 DNA sequence: TGCGCCAGCAGCTTGGGACTCGACTCACCCCTCCACTTT.

This clone was counted a single time. The gene calls are TRBV5-6 and TRBJ2-7, with 9 bases that match TRBD2. CDR1 and CDR2 (germline): SGHDT, YYEEEE. V lost 3 bases and J lost 2; bases outside the gene matches: 15. This CDR3 is built from 18 residues. The CDR3 region has the DNA TGTGCCAGCAGCTCCTCGGGAGTGGGCGGGAGGGTCGCCTACGAGCAGTACTTC. This encodes CASSSSGVGGRVAYEQYF. The complete variable domain, with remaining parts taken from reference TRBV5-6 and TRBJ2-7, reads DAGVTQSPTHLIKTRGQQVTLRCSPKSGHDTVSWYQQALGQGPQFIFQYYEEEERQRGNFPDRFSGHQFPNYSSELNVNALLLGDSALYLCASSSSGVGGRVAYEQYFGPGTRLTVT.

The rearrangement links TRBV10-3 to TRBJ1-3, with D uncertain. V was shortened by 2 bases and J by 1 base, with 12 bases between the two germline ends. Per germline, CDR1 ENHRY and CDR2 SYGVKD. CDR3 size: 16 residues. In DNA, the CDR3 is TGTGCCATCAGTGAGAGTGACATCCCTTCTGGAAACACCATATATTTT. This sequence encodes CAISESDIPSGNTIYF.

The chain combines TRBV28 with TRBJ2-7; 8 bases fit TRBD1. CDR3 size: 21 residues. Germline V CDR1 and CDR2: MDHEN, SYDVKM. V trimming: 1 base; J trimming: 0 bases; junction bases outside the gene matches: 20. In nucleotides, the CDR3 is TGTGCCAGCAGTTTATTCGAAGACAGGGGTTACAGTTCTACAAGCTCCTACGAGCAGTACTTC. Translating it yields CASSLFEDRGYSSTSSYEQYF. The variable domain in full, completed from reference TRBV28 and TRBJ2-7, reads DVKVTQSSRYLVKRTGEKVFLECVQDMDHENMFWYRQDPGLGLRLIYFSYDVKMKEKGDIPEGYSVSREKKERFSLILESASTNQTSMYLCASSLFEDRGYSSTSSYEQYFGPGTRLTVT.

The chain uses TRBV28 and TRBJ1-5; possibly TRBD1 for D (6 bases). V was pared by 2 bases and J by 7 bases, with 9 bases between. Germline V gene data show CDR1 as MDHEN and CDR2 as SYDVKM. CDR3 length: 13 residues. CDR3 DNA sequence: TGTGCCAGCAGTTTAAGGGGGAAACAGCCCCAGCATTTT. Its protein is CASSLRGKQPQHF.